These 6 T cell receptor beta chains originate from one sample sequenced in a study of long-term antiretroviral therapy in people with HIV. Investigators performed immunoSEQ version v3.0 at survey level. The table came from immunoSEQ multiplex PCR; TCRdb's copy has only in-frame clones and leaves some out. The sample lists approximately 25,000 clones, around three quarters occurring once. Source: unsorted PBMCs, taken 2.1 years after starting antiretroviral therapy. All receptors derive from a man aged 30 to 45 with HIV.

V and J are TRBV4-3 and TRBJ2-3, with TRBD1 identical over 10 bases. The CDR3 is 15 amino acids. The germline CDR1 and CDR2 sequences are LGHNA and YSLEER. The V and J ends lost 2 bases and 3 bases, in that order; junction bases with no gene match: 2. CDR3 amino acids: CASSQSGQGTDTQYF. The DNA for the CDR3 is TGCGCCAGCAGCCAATCGGGACAGGGGACAGATACGCAGTATTTT.

The rearrangement uses TRBV7-2 and TRBJ1-6; 10 bases match TRBD1. Germline loops: CDR1 SGHTA, CDR2 FQGNSA. The CDR3 extends over 19 amino acids. V shed 1 base, J shed 7 bases, and the junction held 13 bases outside the gene matches. The CDR3 reads CASSLVRTGGYLGNSPLHF. The DNA of the CDR3 is TGTGCCAGCAGCTTAGTGAGGACAGGGGGATACCTCGGCAATTCACCCCTCCACTTT.

The CDR3 loop reads CASSLRGRSGTDTQYF. The CDR3 bases are TGCGCCAGCAGCTTGAGAGGGCGGAGCGGCACAGATACGCAGTATTTT. The rearrangement uses TRBV5-1 and TRBJ2-3, with D possibly being TRBD2 (5 bases). The CDR3 is 16 residues long. The germline V gene encodes CDR1 SGHRS and CDR2 YFSETQ. The V end lost 1 base, the J end lost 1 base, and 13 bases lay between the germline ends.

Only a few counts were recorded for this clone. The rearrangement links TRBV19 to TRBJ2-1; TRBD2 aligns across 10 bases. Germline CDR1 is LNHDA and CDR2 is SQIVND (reference sequence). There are 13 residues in the CDR3. The ends lost 10 bases at V and 10 bases at J; junction bases unmatched: 10. DNA for the CDR3: TGTGCCACCTCAGCGGGAGGGCTAAAGGAGCAGTTCTTC. Amino acids: CATSAGGLKEQFF. The full variable domain, completed using reference TRBV19 and TRBJ2-1, is DGGITQSPKYLFRKEGQNVTLSCEQNLNHDAMYWYRQDPGQGLRLIYYSQIVNDFQKGDIAEGYSVSREKKESFPLTVTSAQKNPTAFYLCATSAGGLKEQFFGPGTRLTVL.

This sequence joins TRBV19 and TRBJ1-6; tentatively, D is TRBD1 (5 bases). This CDR3 region has 15 residues. CDR1 LNHDA and CDR2 SQIVND come from the germline V gene (reference sequence). V lost 6 bases and J 3 bases, leaving 12 bases between the germline ends. The CDR3: CASSRDGVYNSPLHF. The CDR3 DNA reads TGTGCCAGTAGCAGGGATGGAGTCTATAATTCACCCCTCCACTTT.

This clone was detected a few times. The chain employs TRBV6-1 and TRBJ1-3; weak D call: TRBD1 (5 bases). V was cut by 1 base and J by 8 bases, with 15 bases left in between. The germline gives CDR1 MNHNS, CDR2 SASEGT. The CDR3 runs to 15 residues. CDR3 in DNA: TGTGCCAGCAGTGAAGGGGCAGGGATAGGGTACACCATATATTTT. Its translation: CASSEGAGIGYTIYF.